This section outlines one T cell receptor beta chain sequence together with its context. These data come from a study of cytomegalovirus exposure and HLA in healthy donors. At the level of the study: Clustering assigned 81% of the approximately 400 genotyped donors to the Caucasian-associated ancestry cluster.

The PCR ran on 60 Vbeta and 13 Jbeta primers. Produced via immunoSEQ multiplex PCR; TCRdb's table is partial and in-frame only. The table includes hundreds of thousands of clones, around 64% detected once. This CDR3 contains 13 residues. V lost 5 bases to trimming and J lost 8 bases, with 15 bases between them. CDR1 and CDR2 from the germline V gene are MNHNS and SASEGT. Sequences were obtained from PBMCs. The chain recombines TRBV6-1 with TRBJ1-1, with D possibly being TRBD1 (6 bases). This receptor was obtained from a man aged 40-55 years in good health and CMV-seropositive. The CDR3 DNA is TGTGCCAGCAGTTCAAAAGGGACATCAGAAGCTTTCTTT. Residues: CASSSKGTSEAFF.